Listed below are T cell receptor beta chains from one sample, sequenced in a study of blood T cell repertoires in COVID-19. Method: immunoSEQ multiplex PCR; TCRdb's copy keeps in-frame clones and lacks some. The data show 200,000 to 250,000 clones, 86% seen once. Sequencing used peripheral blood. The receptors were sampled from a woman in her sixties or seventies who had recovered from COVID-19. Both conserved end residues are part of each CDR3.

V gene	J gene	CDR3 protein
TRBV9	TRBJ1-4	CASSVAETVTNEKLFF
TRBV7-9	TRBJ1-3	CASSFGGGAGNTIYF
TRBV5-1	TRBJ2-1	CASSLAGTGSYNEQFF
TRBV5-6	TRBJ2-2	CASSRVTDTGELFF
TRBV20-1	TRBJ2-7	CSASRPGSYEQYF
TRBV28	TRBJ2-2	CASSPQGAGTGELFF
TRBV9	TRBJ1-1	CASSPRYTGDTEAFF
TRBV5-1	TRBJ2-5	CASSPETETQYF
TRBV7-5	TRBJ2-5	CARSLEGLKAETQYF
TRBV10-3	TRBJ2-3	CAITGGLADTQYF
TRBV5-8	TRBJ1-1	CASSLGRGTNTEAFF
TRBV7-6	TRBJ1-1	CASSLGAVGLNTEAFF
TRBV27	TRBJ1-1	CASSVIQGEAFF
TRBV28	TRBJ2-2	CASTPGGKGTTGELFF
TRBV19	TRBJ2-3	CASSRAGATDTQYF
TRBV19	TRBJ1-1	CARLRGWASEAFF
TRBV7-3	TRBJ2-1	CASSLSRDSYLNEQFF
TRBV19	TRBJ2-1	CASTPSASGNEQFF
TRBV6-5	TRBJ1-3	CASSFTGGAPGNTIYF
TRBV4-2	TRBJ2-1	CASSQSGGIYNEQFF